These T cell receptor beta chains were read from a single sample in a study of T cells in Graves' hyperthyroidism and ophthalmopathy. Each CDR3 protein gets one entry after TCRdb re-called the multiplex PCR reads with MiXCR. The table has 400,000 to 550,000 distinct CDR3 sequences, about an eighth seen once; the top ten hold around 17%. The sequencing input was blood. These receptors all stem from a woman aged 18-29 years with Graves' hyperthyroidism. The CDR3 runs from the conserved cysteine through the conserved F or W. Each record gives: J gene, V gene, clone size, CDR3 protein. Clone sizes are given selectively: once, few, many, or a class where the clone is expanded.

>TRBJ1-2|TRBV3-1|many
CASSQAGTGADGYTF
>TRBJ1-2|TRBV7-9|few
CASSSQGSGYGYTF
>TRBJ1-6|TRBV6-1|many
CASRFGQGHSPLHF
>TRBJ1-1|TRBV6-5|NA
CASSYLRGEAFF
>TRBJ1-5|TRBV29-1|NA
CSVTENSNQPQHF
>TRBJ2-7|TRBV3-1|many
CASSQPKGQVINEQYF
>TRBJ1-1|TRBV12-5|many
CASVENTEAFF
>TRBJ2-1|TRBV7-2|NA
CASSSGVLGEQFF
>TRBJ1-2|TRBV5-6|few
CASSLGPVDRIPYGYTF
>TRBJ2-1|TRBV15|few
CATSRTGTSGTGSYNEQFF
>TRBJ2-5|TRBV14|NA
CASTQDLPGQQETQYF
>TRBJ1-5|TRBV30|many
CAWSVRRRDSPQHF
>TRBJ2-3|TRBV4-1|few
CASSQDQQDSTDTQYF
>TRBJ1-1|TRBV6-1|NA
CAGGGSHKATEAFF
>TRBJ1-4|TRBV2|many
CASRRNEKLFF
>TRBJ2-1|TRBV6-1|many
CASSEALSYNEQFF
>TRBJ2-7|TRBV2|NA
CASSGAGSEQYF
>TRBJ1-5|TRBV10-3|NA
CAISEGQGTKPQHF
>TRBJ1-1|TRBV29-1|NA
CSVLRVTEAFF
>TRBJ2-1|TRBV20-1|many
CSASSRQGAGRGDEQFF
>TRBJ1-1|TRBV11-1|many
CASSLARTANTEAFF
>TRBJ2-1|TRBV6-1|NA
CASSPLAGGPEQFF
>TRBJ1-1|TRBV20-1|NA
CSALLDTEAFF
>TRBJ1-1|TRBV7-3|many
CASSPRAGGSRMNTEAFF
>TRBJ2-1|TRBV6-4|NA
CASSSLAGVANEQFF
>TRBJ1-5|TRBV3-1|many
CASSQDTGIGNQPQHF
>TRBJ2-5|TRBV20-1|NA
CSAKTSGRARGETQYF
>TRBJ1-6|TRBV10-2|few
CASSTGSSYNSPLHF
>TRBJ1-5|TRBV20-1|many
CSADRTGGKQPQHF
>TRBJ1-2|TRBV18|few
CASSPEGSLDTF
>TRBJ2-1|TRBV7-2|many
CAGWGSPYNEQFF
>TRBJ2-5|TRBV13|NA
CASSPSGSPETQYF
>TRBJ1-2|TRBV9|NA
CASSPEGLFNYGYTF
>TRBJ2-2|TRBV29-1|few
CSVGGSTGELFF
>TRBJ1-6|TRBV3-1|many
CASKTGTGGNSPLHF
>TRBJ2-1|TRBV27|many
CASSLGPLNEQFF
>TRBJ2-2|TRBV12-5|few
CASGLAGWANTGELFF
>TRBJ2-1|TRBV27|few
CASSPIAGLNEQFF
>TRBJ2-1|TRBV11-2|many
CASRQTSGRSYNEQFF
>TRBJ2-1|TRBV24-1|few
CATSDPLAGVGNEQFF
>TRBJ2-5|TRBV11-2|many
CASSLRGLAGSQETQYF
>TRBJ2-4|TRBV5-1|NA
CASSLGLGENIQYF
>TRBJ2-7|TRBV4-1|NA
CASSQDRRRGQDEQYF
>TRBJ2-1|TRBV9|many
CASSLGVWGINEQFF